This T cell receptor (beta chain) was obtained from a study of T cells after yellow fever vaccination. Study-level results: Abundant bulk-derived clonotypes could contaminate FACS-sorted repertoires. The secondary T-cell response peaked on day 5, not day 15, but was weaker. Post-booster repertoires again held most primary-vaccination clones (roughly 95% CD4, roughly 88% CD8).

As concerns this clonotype: Its antigen is still unknown.

With 1 base removed from V and 5 bases from J, the gap between germline ends came to 5 bases. The CDR3 loop spans 13 amino acids. CDR1 is KGHSH, CDR2 LQKENI, per germline. Synthesis of TCR cDNA relied on 5'RACE template switching, which attached a universal primer site and UMIs. TCRdb redid the calling of the 5' RACE reads with MiXCR, one entry per CDR3 protein. The sample includes fewer than 350,000 distinct CDR3 sequences, 3.6% of them seen just once. The sequencing here drew on PBMCs, taken on the day of the yellow fever booster vaccination. The J gene is TRBJ2-2, the V gene TRBV18; perhaps TRBD2 as D (5 bases). This TCR came from a man aged 18 to 35 who received the YFV17D yellow fever vaccine. CDR3 DNA sequence: TGTGCCAGCTCACCACGGACTACCGGGGAGCTGTTTTTT. Its protein is CASSPRTTGELFF. Drawing the rest from reference TRBV18 and TRBJ2-2, the complete variable domain is NAGVMQNPRHLVRRRGQEARLRCSPMKGHSHVYWYRQLPEEGLKFMVYLQKENIIDESGMPKERFSAEFPKEGPSILRIQQVVRGDSAAYFCASSPRTTGELFFGEGSRLTVL.